Below are 20 T cell receptor beta chains sequenced from a single sample in a study of cytomegalovirus exposure and HLA in healthy donors. Use of 60 Vbeta and 13 Jbeta primers characterized the PCR. TCRdb keeps only in-frame clones here, not all; method: immunoSEQ multiplex PCR. The table has 100,000 or so clones, 70% to 80% seen once. Sequencing was done on a sample of PBMCs. Receptors were obtained from a human donor in good health.

The table lists this clone with many counts. This chain links TRBV14 with TRBJ1-1, with 8 bases that match TRBD1. Germline CDR1 is SGHDN and CDR2 is FVKESK. Unmatched junction bases numbered 6, after V lost 6 bases and J lost 0 bases. CDR3 length: 15 amino acids. The CDR3 DNA reads TGTGCCAGCAGGATAGGACAGGGAATGAACACTGAAGCTTTCTTT. This encodes CASRIGQGMNTEAFF.

This clone has just one count. This chain joins TRBV15 and TRBJ1-1; 8 bases are shared with TRBD1. Per the germline V gene, CDR1 is LNHNV and CDR2 is YYDKDF (reference sequence). Trimming at V came to 5 bases and at J to 0 bases, leaving 8 bases not matched to a gene. CDR3 size: 16 residues. CDR3 region: CATSVRGRGLNTEAFF. In DNA, the CDR3 is TGTGCCACCAGCGTCAGGGGGCGGGGATTGAACACTGAAGCTTTCTTT. The entire variable domain, with the rest obtained from reference TRBV15 and TRBJ1-1, is as follows: DAMVIQNPRYQVTQFGKPVTLSCSQTLNHNVMYWYQQKSSQAPKLLFHYYDKDFNNEADTPDNFQSRRPNTSFCFLDIRSPGLGDTAMYLCATSVRGRGLNTEAFFGQGTRLTVV.

This sequence joins TRBV29-1 and TRBJ1-2, with 10 bases fitting TRBD1. The V gene end was trimmed by 1 base and the J gene end by 8 bases; junction bases not matched to a gene: 10. The CDR3 totals 15 residues. From germline, CDR1 is SQVTM and CDR2 ANQGSEA. CDR3 nucleotide sequence: TGCAGCGTTGAAGGGGACCGGGACAGGGGTATAGGCTACACCTTC. It specifies CSVEGDRDRGIGYTF.

The J gene is TRBJ2-5, the V gene TRBV6-1; D unresolved. Trimming shortened V by 2 bases and J by 2 bases, and 18 bases separated the two germline ends. Germline V gives CDR1 MNHNS, CDR2 SASEGT. The CDR3 is 17 residues long. As DNA, the CDR3 is TGTGCCAGCAGTGAAATCTCCGGGTTAGCCGGGCAAGAGACCCAGTACTTC. It is translated as CASSEISGLAGQETQYF.

About this clone: In the same sample, other DNA sequences code for this CDR3. V and J are TRBV11-2 and TRBJ1-1; TRBD1 matches at 7 bases. The CDR3 loop spans 14 amino acids. With V trimmed by 5 bases and J by 5 bases, 8 bases remained unmatched. Germline assignment: CDR1 SGHAT and CDR2 FQNNGV. The CDR3 bases are TGTGCCAGCAGCCTACCGACAGGGAGTACTGAAGCTTTCTTT. Protein: CASSLPTGSTEAFF.

The V call is TRBV28, the J call TRBJ1-3; D is undetermined. This CDR3 contains 15 residues. Trimming removed 4 bases at V and 6 bases at J, with 16 bases between. Germline V lookup: CDR1 MDHEN, CDR2 SYDVKM. CDR3 loop: CASSSTGVLVNTIYF. CDR3 nucleotides: TGTGCCAGCAGTTCCACCGGGGTTTTAGTAAACACCATATATTTT.

The chain joins TRBV25-1 to TRBJ2-4, with D unresolved. The V end was cut by 4 bases, the J end by 6 bases, with 7 bases between. This CDR3 has 12 amino acids. Germline CDR1 and CDR2: MGHDK and SYGVNS. The CDR3 sequence is CASSAPGNIQYF. CDR3 nucleotide sequence: TGTGCCAGCAGTGCACCCGGAAACATTCAGTACTTC.

V usage is TRBV6-1 and J usage is TRBJ2-1, with a weak D call TRBD1 (5 bases). This CDR3 is built from 14 residues. Germline values: CDR1 MNHNS, CDR2 SASEGT. V gave up 1 base and J gave up 8 bases, with 12 bases separating them. The CDR3 DNA sequence: TGTGCCAGCAGTGAAGGACAGTACATCGATGAGCAGTTCTTC. Translating it yields CASSEGQYIDEQFF.

The chain joins TRBV7-2 to TRBJ1-4; 7 bases are a match to TRBD1. V trimming: 5 bases; J trimming: 13 bases; junction bases outside the gene matches: 7. Germline loops: CDR1 SGHTA, CDR2 FQGNSA. This CDR3 spans 12 amino acids. CDR3 DNA sequence: TGTGCCAGCAGCCGTATGACAGGGCCACTGTTTTTT. Translated, it gives CASSRMTGPLFF.

The chain couples TRBV7-2 to TRBJ1-5; 8 bases fit TRBD1. The V and J ends lost 6 bases and 1 base, in that order; junction bases with no gene match: 8. Per germline, CDR1 SGHTA and CDR2 FQGNSA. The CDR3 is 16 residues long. The CDR3 DNA follows: TGTGCCAGCAGTAAAAGGGACAGGAGAAGCAATCAGCCCCAGCATTTT. Protein sequence: CASSKRDRRSNQPQHF.

This sequence joins TRBV27 and TRBJ2-7, with 9 bases identical to TRBD1. With 5 bases clipped from V and 4 bases from J, the junction kept 9 bases outside the gene matches. Germline V gene sequence: CDR1 MNHEY, CDR2 SMNVEV (reference sequence). This CDR3 comprises 15 residues. CDR3: CASSGLGTGRYEQYF. CDR3 coding DNA: TGTGCCAGCAGTGGTCTGGGGACAGGGCGGTACGAGCAGTACTTC.

The chain combines TRBV9 with TRBJ1-1; weak D call: TRBD1 (5 bases). This CDR3 region has 13 residues. Trimming stripped 0 bases from V and 6 bases from J, with 9 bases between. Germline CDR1 reads SGDLS; CDR2 reads YYNGEE. The CDR3 DNA reads TGTGCCAGCAGCGTAGAGGGGATCCCTGAAGCTTTCTTT. This translates into CASSVEGIPEAFF.

V and J are TRBV19 and TRBJ1-1; 10 bases are a match to TRBD1. This CDR3 is built from 17 residues. Per the germline V gene, CDR1 is LNHDA and CDR2 is SQIVND (reference sequence). Trimming took 3 bases from V and 6 from J; bases not matched to a gene: 13. The CDR3 sequence: CASSILRTGGRQAEAFF. The CDR3 DNA reads TGTGCCAGTAGTATCTTGAGGACAGGGGGAAGACAGGCTGAAGCTTTCTTT.

The CDR3 bases are TGTGCCAGCAGTGAGAGGACGGGGGGGGTATTTGGTACGCAGTATTTT. The encoded protein is CASSERTGGVFGTQYF. This sequence joins TRBV6-1 and TRBJ2-3; 8 nucleotides match TRBD2. J was trimmed by 8 bases and V by 3 bases; bases with no gene match: 13. The V gene's germline CDR1 is MNHNS and CDR2 SASEGT. This CDR3 has 16 residues.

In its sample, this clone was seen once. V usage is TRBV6-5 and J usage is TRBJ1-5; 9 bases fit TRBD1. With V trimmed by 2 bases and J by 6 bases, 8 bases remained unmatched. The CDR3 runs 16 residues. The germline CDR1 and CDR2 sequences are MNHEY and SVGAGI. The chain's CDR3 is CASSYPPQGAVQPQHF. The DNA for the CDR3 is TGTGCCAGCAGTTACCCTCCACAGGGGGCCGTTCAGCCCCAGCATTTT.

In its sample, this clone was seen once. This CDR3 is CASSQAGKTEAFF. CDR3 sequence (DNA): TGCGCCAGCAGCCAAGCAGGGAAAACTGAAGCTTTCTTT. The rearrangement joins TRBV4-3 to TRBJ1-1; the D gene is possibly TRBD1 (5 bases). Germline V CDR1 and CDR2: LGHNA, YSLEER. This CDR3 has 13 amino acids. Trimming pared 1 base from V and 5 bases from J, leaving 8 bases between.

CDR3 bases: TGTGCCAGCAGCTTAACTATTCTAGATACGCAGTATTTT. It translates to CASSLTILDTQYF. This chain links TRBV7-3 with TRBJ2-3; unclear D gene. V dropped 0 bases and J dropped 5 bases, with 6 bases sitting between them. The V gene's germline CDR1 is SGHTA and CDR2 FQGTGA. CDR3 length: 13 residues.

The rearrangement uses TRBV2 and TRBJ1-2; TRBD1 aligns across 9 bases. Losses at the gene ends were 8 bases for V and 4 bases for J; bases not matched to a gene: 8. Germline CDR1 reads SNHLY; CDR2 reads FYNNEI. The CDR3 runs 14 residues. In DNA form, the CDR3 reads TGTGCCAGCGCGGACAGGGGAATCAGCTATGGCTACACCTTC. Amino acids: CASADRGISYGYTF.

The chain uses TRBV7-9 and TRBJ2-5, with D possibly being TRBD2 (6 bases). V shed 4 bases and J shed 3 bases, with 18 bases lying between them. Per germline, CDR1 SEHNR and CDR2 FQNEAQ (reference sequence). This CDR3 has 16 residues. This CDR3 reads CASSSQRGSLKETQYF. DNA of the CDR3: TGTGCCAGCAGCTCTCAACGGGGGAGCCTAAAAGAGACCCAGTACTTC.

This clone was counted between two and nine times. This CDR3 reads CASRDRTVGGEAFF. The CDR3 DNA reads as TGTGCCAGCAGGGACCGGACAGTCGGGGGGGAGGCTTTCTTT. The V gene is TRBV27, the J gene TRBJ1-1; weak D call: TRBD1 (6 bases). The CDR3 runs to 14 residues. Germline lookup yields CDR1 MNHEY and CDR2 SMNVEV (reference sequence). Trimming removed 6 bases at V and 11 bases at J, with 22 bases between.